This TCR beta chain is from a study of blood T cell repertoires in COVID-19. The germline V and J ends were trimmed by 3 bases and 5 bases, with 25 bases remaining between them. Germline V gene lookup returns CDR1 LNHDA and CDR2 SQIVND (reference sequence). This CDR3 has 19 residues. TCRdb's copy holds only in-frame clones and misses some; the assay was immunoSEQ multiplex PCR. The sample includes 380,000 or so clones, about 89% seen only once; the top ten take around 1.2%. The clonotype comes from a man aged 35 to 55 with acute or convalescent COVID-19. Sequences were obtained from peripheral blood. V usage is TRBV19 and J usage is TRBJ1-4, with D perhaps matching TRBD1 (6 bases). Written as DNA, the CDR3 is TGTGCCAGTAGTATCCTTGACTTTTGGGGGGGCGCAGAGAATGAAAAACTGTTTTTT. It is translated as CASSILDFWGGAENEKLFF.